There are a few counts of the clone carrying this T cell receptor (beta chain). V lost 2 bases, J lost 3 bases, and 3 bases stayed unmatched. Germline CDR1 and CDR2: SNHLY and FYNNEI. The CDR3 has 15 amino acids. The data were obtained in a study of blood T cell repertoires in COVID-19. Sequencing used immunoSEQ multiplex PCR; TCRdb keeps in-frame clones, though not all of them. The data contain roughly 30,000 clones, approximately 87% of them seen just once; the ten biggest clones take up approximately 15%. The source material was peripheral blood. The sequence derives from a man aged 65-85 years with active COVID-19. V and J are TRBV2 and TRBJ2-5, with 10 bases identical to TRBD2. CDR3 residues: CASSEKSGGEETQYF. For the CDR3, the DNA is TGTGCCAGCAGTGAAAAAAGCGGGGGGGAAGAGACCCAGTACTTC. Looking up the rest from reference TRBV2 and TRBJ2-5 gives the full variable domain: EPEVTQTPSHQVTQMGQEVILRCVPISNHLYFYWYRQILGQKVEFLVSFYNNEISEKSEIFDDQFSVERPDGSNFTLKIRSTKLEDSAMYFCASSEKSGGEETQYFGPGTRLLVL.